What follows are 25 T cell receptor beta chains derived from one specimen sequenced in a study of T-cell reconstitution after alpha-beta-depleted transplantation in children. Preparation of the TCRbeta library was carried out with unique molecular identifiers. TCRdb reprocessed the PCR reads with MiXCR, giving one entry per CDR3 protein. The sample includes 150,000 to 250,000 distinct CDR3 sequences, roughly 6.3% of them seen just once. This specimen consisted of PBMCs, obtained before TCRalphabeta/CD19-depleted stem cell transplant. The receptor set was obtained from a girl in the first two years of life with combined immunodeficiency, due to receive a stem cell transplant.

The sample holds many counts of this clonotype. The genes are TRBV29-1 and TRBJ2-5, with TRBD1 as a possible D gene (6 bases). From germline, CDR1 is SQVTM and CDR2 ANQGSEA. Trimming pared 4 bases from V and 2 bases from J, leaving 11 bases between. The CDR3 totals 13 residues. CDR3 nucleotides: TGCAGCGTTGCCGAGACAGGTCAAGAGACCCAGTACTTC. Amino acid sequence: CSVAETGQETQYF.

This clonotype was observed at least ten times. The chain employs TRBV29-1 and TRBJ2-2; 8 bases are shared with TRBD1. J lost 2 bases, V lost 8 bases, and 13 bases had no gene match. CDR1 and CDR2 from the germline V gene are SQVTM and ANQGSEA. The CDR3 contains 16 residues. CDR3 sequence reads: CSHVSRDRFNTGELFF. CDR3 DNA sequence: TGCAGCCACGTTTCTAGGGACAGGTTTAACACCGGGGAGCTGTTTTTT.

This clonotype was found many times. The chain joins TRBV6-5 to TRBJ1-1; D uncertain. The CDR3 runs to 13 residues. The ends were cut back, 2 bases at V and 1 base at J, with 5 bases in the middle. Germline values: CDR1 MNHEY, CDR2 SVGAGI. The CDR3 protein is CASSYLGNTEAFF. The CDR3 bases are TGTGCCAGCAGTTACCTGGGGAACACTGAAGCTTTCTTT.

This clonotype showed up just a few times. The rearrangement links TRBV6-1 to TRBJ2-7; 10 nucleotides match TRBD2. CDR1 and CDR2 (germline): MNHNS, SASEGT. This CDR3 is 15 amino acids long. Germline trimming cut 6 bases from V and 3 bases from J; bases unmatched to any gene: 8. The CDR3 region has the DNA TGTGCCAGCAGCCAAACTAGCGGGACCTACTACGAGCAGTACTTC. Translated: CASSQTSGTYYEQYF.

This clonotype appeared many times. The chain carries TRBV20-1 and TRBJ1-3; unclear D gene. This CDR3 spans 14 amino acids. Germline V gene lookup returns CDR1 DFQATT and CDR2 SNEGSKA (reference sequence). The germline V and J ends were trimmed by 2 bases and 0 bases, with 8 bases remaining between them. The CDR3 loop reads CSARPLDSGNTIYF. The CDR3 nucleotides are TGCAGTGCTAGACCGCTGGACTCTGGAAACACCATATATTTT.

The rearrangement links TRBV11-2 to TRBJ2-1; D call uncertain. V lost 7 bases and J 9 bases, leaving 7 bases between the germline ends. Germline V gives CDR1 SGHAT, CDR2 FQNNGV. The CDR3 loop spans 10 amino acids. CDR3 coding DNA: TGTGCCAGCATGTCGACTGAGCAGTTCTTC. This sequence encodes CASMSTEQFF.

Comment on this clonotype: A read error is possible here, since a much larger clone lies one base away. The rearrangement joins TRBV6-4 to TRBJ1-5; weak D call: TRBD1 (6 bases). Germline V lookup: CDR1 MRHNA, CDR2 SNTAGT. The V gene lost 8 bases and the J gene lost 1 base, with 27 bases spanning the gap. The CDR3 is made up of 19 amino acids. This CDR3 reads CASCPRGTGRLGSNQPQHF. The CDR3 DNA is TGTGCCAGCTGTCCCCGAGGTACAGGGCGGCTAGGGAGCAATCAGCCCCAGCATTTT.

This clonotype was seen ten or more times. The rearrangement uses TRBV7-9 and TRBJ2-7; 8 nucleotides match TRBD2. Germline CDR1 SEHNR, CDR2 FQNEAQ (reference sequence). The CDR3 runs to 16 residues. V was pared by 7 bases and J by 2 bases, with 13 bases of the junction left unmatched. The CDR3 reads CASIQPTSGGPYEQYF. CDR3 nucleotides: TGTGCCAGCATCCAGCCTACTAGCGGAGGCCCCTACGAGCAGTACTTC.

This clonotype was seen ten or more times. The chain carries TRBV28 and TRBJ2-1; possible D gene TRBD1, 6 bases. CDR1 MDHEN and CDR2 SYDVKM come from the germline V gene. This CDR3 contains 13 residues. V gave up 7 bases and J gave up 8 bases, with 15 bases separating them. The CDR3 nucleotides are TGTGCCAGCAACCCACAGGGTCCCGATGAGCAGTTCTTC. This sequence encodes CASNPQGPDEQFF. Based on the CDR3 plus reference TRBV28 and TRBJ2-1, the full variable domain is DVKVTQSSRYLVKRTGEKVFLECVQDMDHENMFWYRQDPGLGLRLIYFSYDVKMKEKGDIPEGYSVSREKKERFSLILESASTNQTSMYLCASNPQGPDEQFFGPGTRLTVL.

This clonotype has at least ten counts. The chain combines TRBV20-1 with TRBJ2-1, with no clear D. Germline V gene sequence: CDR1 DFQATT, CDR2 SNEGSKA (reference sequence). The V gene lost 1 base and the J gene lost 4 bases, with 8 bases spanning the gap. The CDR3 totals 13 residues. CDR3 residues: CSARGSGYNEQFF. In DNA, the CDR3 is TGCAGTGCTAGAGGTAGTGGGTACAATGAGCAGTTCTTC.

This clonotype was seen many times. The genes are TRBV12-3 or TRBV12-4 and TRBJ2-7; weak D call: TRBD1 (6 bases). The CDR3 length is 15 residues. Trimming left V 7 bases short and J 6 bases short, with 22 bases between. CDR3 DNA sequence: TGTGCCAGCATTCAGGGGAAGTCCGGTTATAGCGAGCAGTACTTC. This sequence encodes CASIQGKSGYSEQYF.

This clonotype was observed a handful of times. The CDR3 nucleotides are TGTGCCAGCAGCCCCCGTAGTGCAGATACGCAGTATTTT. Translated: CASSPRSADTQYF. V gene TRBV4-2 combines with J gene TRBJ2-3, with D uncertain. The V gene lost 4 bases and the J gene lost 4 bases, with 9 bases spanning the gap. This CDR3 region has 13 residues. Germline lookup yields CDR1 LGHNA and CDR2 YNFKEQ.

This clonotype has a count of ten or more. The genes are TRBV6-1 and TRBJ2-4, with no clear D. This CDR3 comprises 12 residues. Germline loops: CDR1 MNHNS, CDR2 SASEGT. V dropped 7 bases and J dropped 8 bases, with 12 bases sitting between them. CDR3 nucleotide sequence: TGTGCCAGCAACGTAGACTGGGACATTCAGTACTTC. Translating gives CASNVDWDIQYF.

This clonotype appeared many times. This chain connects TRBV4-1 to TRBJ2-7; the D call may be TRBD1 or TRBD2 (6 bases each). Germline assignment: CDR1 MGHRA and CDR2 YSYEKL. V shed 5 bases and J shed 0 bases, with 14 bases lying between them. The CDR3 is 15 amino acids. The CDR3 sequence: CASSLGAGSSYEQYF. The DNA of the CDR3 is TGCGCCAGCAGCTTGGGGGCGGGATCCTCCTACGAGCAGTACTTC.

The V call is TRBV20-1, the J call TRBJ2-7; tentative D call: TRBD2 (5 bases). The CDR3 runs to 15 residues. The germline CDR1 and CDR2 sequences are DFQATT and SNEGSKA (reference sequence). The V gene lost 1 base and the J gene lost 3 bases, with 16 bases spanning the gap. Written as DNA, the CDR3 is TGCAGTGCTAGAGCCGGGGAGTTTAGTAACTACGAGCAGTACTTC. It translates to CSARAGEFSNYEQYF.

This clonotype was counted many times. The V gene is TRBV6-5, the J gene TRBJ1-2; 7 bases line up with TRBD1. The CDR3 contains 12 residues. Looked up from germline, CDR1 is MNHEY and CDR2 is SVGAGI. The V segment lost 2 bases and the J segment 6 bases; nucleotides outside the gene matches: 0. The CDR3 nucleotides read TGTGCCAGCAGTTACAGGGGGCATGGCTACACCTTC. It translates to CASSYRGHGYTF.

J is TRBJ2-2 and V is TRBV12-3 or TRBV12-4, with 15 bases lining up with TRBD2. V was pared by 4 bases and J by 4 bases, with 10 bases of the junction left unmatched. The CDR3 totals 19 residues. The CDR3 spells CASSSGLAGGPAGTGELFF. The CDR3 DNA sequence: TGTGCCAGCAGTTCCGGACTAGCGGGAGGGCCAGCGGGCACCGGGGAGCTGTTTTTT.

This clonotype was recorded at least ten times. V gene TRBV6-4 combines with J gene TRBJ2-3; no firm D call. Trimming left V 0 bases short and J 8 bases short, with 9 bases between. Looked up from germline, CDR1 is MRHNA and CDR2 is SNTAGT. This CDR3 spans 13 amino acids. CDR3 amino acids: CASSDSPGSTQYF. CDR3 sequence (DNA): TGTGCCAGCAGTGACTCGCCGGGCAGTACGCAGTATTTT.

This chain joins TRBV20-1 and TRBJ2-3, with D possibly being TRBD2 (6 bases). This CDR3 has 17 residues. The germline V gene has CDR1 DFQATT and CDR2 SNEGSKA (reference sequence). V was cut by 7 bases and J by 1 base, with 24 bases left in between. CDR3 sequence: CSVTFLNSGLGTDTQYF. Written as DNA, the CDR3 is TGCAGTGTTACTTTCCTTAATAGCGGCTTAGGCACAGATACGCAGTATTTT.

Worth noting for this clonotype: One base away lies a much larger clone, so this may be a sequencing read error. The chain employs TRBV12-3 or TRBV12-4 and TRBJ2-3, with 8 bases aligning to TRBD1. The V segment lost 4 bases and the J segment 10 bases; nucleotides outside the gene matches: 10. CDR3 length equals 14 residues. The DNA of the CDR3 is TGTGCCAGCAGTTGGAGGACAGGGCCCGATGCGCAGTATTTT. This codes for CASSWRTGPDAQYF.

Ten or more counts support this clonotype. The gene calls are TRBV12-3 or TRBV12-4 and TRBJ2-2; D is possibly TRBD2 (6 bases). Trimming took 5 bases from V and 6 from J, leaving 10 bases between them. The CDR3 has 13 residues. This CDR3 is CASSHGGSGELFF. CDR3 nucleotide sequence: TGTGCCAGCAGTCACGGGGGTTCCGGGGAGCTGTTTTTT.

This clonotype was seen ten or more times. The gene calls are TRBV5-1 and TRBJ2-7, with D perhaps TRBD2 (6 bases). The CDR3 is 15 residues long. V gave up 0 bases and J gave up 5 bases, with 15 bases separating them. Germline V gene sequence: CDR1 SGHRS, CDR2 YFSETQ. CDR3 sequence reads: CASSLAPGEIDEQYF. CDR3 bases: TGCGCCAGCAGCTTGGCCCCGGGAGAGATCGACGAGCAGTACTTC.

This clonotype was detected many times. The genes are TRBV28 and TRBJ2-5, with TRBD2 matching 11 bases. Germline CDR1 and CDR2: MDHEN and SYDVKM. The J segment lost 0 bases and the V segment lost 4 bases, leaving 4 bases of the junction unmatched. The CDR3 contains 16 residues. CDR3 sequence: CASSSSSGRYQETQYF. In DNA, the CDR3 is TGTGCCAGCAGTTCTTCTAGCGGGAGGTACCAAGAGACCCAGTACTTC. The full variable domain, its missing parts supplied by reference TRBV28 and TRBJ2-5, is DVKVTQSSRYLVKRTGEKVFLECVQDMDHENMFWYRQDPGLGLRLIYFSYDVKMKEKGDIPEGYSVSREKKERFSLILESASTNQTSMYLCASSSSSGRYQETQYFGPGTRLLVL.

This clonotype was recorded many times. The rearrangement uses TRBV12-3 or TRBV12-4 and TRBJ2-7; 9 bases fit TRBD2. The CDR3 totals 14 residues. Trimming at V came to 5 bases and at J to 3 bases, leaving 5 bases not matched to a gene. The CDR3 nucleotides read TGTGCCAGCAGTACAGGGACTAGCTTCTACGAGCAGTACTTC. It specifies CASSTGTSFYEQYF.

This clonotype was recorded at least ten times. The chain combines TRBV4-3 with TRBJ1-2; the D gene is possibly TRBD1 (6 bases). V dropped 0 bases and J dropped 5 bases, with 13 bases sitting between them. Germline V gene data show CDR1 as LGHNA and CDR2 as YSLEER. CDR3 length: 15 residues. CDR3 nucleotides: TGCGCCAGCAGCCAAGATTTCCCGGGGGCGTATGGCTACACCTTC. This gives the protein CASSQDFPGAYGYTF.